The entry below describes one TCR beta chain. The entry originates in a study of blood T cell repertoires in COVID-19. Study context: Sites in the United States, Italy and Spain provided acute and convalescent COVID-19 samples.

Original analysis: Reference gene primer amplification yielded estimated nucleated cell counts. Assay: immunoSEQ multiplex PCR; the TCRdb copy retains only in-frame clones and omits some. V, J and clone size are taken as reported in that table, and D and trimming were inferred from the DNA itself. The sample holds a few hundred thousand clones; around 81% are singletons and the top ten take approximately 3.8%. The TCR comes from a woman in her forties or fifties with active or convalescent COVID-19. Sequenced input: peripheral blood.

The CDR3 DNA is TGTGCCACCAGCGCAGGGATAGCGGGAAGACCCCCCGGAGATACGCAGTATTTT. Translation: CATSAGIAGRPPGDTQYF. This sequence joins TRBV15 and TRBJ2-3; TRBD2 matches at 8 bases. V was pared by 5 bases and J by 5 bases, with 18 bases of the junction left unmatched. Germline CDR1 reads LNHNV; CDR2 reads YYDKDF (reference sequence). The CDR3 is 18 amino acids. The full variable domain, its missing parts supplied by reference TRBV15 and TRBJ2-3, is DAMVIQNPRYQVTQFGKPVTLSCSQTLNHNVMYWYQQKSSQAPKLLFHYYDKDFNNEADTPDNFQSRRPNTSFCFLDIRSPGLGDTAMYLCATSAGIAGRPPGDTQYFGPGTRLTVL.